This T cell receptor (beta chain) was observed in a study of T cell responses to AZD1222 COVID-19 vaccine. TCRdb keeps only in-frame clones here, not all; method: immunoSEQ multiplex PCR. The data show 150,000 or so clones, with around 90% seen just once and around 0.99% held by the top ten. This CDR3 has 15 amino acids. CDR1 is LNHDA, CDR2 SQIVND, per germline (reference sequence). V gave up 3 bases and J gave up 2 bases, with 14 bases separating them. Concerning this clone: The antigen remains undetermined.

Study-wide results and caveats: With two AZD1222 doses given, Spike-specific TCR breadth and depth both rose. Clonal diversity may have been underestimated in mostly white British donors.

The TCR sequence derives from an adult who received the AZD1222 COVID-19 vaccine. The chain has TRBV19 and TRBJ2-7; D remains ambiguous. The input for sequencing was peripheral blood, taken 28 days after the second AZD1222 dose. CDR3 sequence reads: CASSIRVGVTYEQYF. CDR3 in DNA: TGTGCCAGTAGTATTCGTGTTGGGGTAACCTACGAGCAGTACTTC.